This T cell receptor (beta chain) was captured by sequencing in a study of human T cells and chemical hapten exposure. Study in general: Across its approximately 25 weeks, the study gave patients weekly diphenylcyclopropenone doses to the scalp.

There are 15 residues in the CDR3. Germline CDR1 reads MDHEN; CDR2 reads SYDVKM. The V segment lost 5 bases and the J segment 5 bases; nucleotides outside the gene matches: 9. Each CDR3 protein is one row after TCRdb ran MiXCR on the RACE reads. The table shows 370,000 or so distinct CDR3 sequences, with roughly 4.8% occurring only once. Noted time point: patch test 1, 2 weeks after DPC sensitization. Sample treatment: therapeutic diphenylcyclopropenone sensitization with weekly scalp DPC. The study enrolled 18 to 70-year-old alopecia patients suitable for DPC. This clonotype was seen more than once but under ten times.

The sequencing used whole blood, collected in connection with sensitization to the hapten diphenylcyclopropenone (DPC). The sequence derives from a woman aged 45-65 years with alopecia areata. Some clones in this sample may be carry-over from other donors' samples. The V call is TRBV28, the J call TRBJ2-5, with 9 bases lining up with TRBD1. The CDR3 region is CASSSNRGRGETQYF. The CDR3 DNA reads as TGTGCCAGCAGTAGTAACAGGGGGCGCGGTGAGACCCAGTACTTC.